A single TCR beta chain is shown here with its context. Its antigen remains unidentified. Together with a sample-barcoded 5' primer, a J-beta primer mix was included in a second PCR lasting roughly 7 to 11 cycles. Via MiXCR, TCRdb re-called the 5' RACE reads, giving one row per CDR3 protein. The repertoire holds about 1.8 million distinct CDR3 sequences, with around half as singletons. This record comes from a study of blood T cells in healthy people across ages. Trimming took 3 bases from V and 6 from J, leaving 12 bases between them. The CDR3 is 13 residues long. Germline V lookup: CDR1 MNHNS, CDR2 SASEGT. Study findings and constraints: Both higher diversity and more naive CD4+ cells marked long-lived donors when set against aged donors.

The sequence was collected from a woman between 40 and 55 years old in good health. V and J are TRBV6-1 and TRBJ2-7; D may be TRBD2 (5 bases). Input material: blood. Here the CDR3 DNA reads TGTGCCAGCAGTGATAATGTCCGGGGCGAGCAGTACTTC. Translated, it gives CASSDNVRGEQYF.